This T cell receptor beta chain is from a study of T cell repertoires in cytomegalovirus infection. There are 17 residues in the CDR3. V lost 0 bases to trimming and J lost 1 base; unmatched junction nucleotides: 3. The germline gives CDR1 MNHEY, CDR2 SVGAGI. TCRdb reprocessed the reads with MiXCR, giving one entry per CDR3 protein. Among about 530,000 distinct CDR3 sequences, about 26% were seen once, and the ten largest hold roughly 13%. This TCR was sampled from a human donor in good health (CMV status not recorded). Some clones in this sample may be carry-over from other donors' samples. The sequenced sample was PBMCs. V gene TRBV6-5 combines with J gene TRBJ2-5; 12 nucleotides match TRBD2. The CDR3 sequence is CASSYSSTSGSQETQYF. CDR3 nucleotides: TGTGCCAGCAGTTACTCGTCGACTAGCGGGAGCCAAGAGACCCAGTACTTC.